Given below is one T cell receptor (beta chain) in context. Its antigen is not known. Per-sample yields of isolated PBMCs were at least 6 million. The sample belongs to a study of blood T cells in healthy people across ages. Study-level results: Per million T cells, TCR beta diversity dropped about linearly as age rose. Unsorted PBMCs ruled out conclusive naive versus antigen-experienced comparison.

Using a J-beta primer mix together with a sample-barcoded 5' primer, a second PCR was run for roughly 6 to 12 cycles. Through a template-switch adaptor with 12 random nucleotides, each cDNA molecule received a tag. Via MiXCR, TCRdb re-called the 5' RACE reads, giving one row per CDR3 protein. The table records around 1.5 million distinct CDR3 sequences, about 35% of them present only once. The CDR3 extends over 11 amino acids. Germline CDR1 and CDR2: DFQATT and SNEGSKA (reference sequence). V lost 3 bases to trimming and J lost 8 bases, with 10 bases between them. This receptor was identified in a woman under 40 in good health. The chain uses TRBV20-1 and TRBJ1-1, with D possibly TRBD1 on 6 matching bases. Sample: blood. Here the CDR3 DNA reads TGCAGTGCTAGGGACAGTTTCGAAGCTTTCTTT. Amino acid sequence: CSARDSFEAFF.